One sample yielded the 9 T cell receptor beta chains listed below, sequenced in a study of regulatory T cells in long-lasting Graves disease. Time point of the sample: newly diagnosed GD, antithyroid drugs for less than 3 months. PBMCs provided the RNA from which the TCR library was made. Relying on iRepertoire HTBI primers and Arm-PCR of CDR3 regions, the team built TCR beta libraries. TCRdb called the multiplex PCR reads again in MiXCR, with one record for every CDR3 protein. The table lists approximately 350,000 distinct CDR3 sequences, around 15% of them singletons. This same sample was also part of a study on T cells in Graves' hyperthyroidism and ophthalmopathy.

The sequencing here drew on peripheral blood mononuclear cells (PBMCs), taken at new diagnosis, from a patient treated with antithyroid drugs. All receptors derive from a man aged 40-49 years with Graves disease.

Many counts were recorded for this clonotype. V gene TRBV18 combines with J gene TRBJ1-2; unclear D gene. In germline, CDR1 is KGHSH, CDR2 LQKENI. V shed 2 bases and J shed 8 bases, with 15 bases lying between them. The CDR3 totals 14 residues. Here the CDR3 DNA reads TGTGCCAGCTCACCAACGGTCCCAAGGAGCGGCTACACCTTC. Translated, it gives CASSPTVPRSGYTF.

This clonotype was detected only a few times. V gene TRBV4-1 combines with J gene TRBJ2-5; 10 bases align to TRBD2. The trim removed 1 base at V and 1 base at J, leaving 6 bases unmatched. The CDR3 has 17 residues. CDR1 and CDR2 from the germline V gene are MGHRA and YSYEKL. Here the CDR3 DNA reads TGCGCCAGCAGCCAAGTCACTAGCGGGGCCTTCCAAGAGACCCAGTACTTC. It is translated as CASSQVTSGAFQETQYF.

Many counts were recorded for this clonotype. The rearrangement joins TRBV20-1 to TRBJ2-7; D may be TRBD1 (6 bases). Germline CDR1 is DFQATT and CDR2 is SNEGSKA (reference sequence). V was pared by 3 bases and J by 2 bases, with 14 bases between. The CDR3 is 14 amino acids. This CDR3 is CSASRTEPAYEQYF. CDR3 DNA sequence: TGCAGTGCTAGTCGGACAGAACCTGCCTACGAGCAGTACTTC.

There are many counts of this clonotype. The V gene is TRBV28, the J gene TRBJ2-7; 9 bases align to TRBD1. The germline V gene has CDR1 MDHEN and CDR2 SYDVKM. This CDR3 is 15 amino acids long. Germline trimming cut 0 bases from V and 6 bases from J; bases unmatched to any gene: 6. The CDR3 region has the DNA TGTGCCAGCAGTTTATGGGGACAGGGAATGAGCGAGCAGTACTTC. Protein: CASSLWGQGMSEQYF.

This clonotype was seen many times. The CDR3 loop is CATGTPPPPHPLNEQFF. The DNA for the CDR3 is TGTGCCACCGGGACTCCACCGCCGCCGCATCCCCTCAATGAGCAGTTCTTC. This chain uses TRBV3-1 with TRBJ2-1, with D possibly matching TRBD2 (6 bases). The length of the CDR3 is 17 residues. CDR1 is LGHDT and CDR2 is YNNKEL in the germline V gene (reference sequence). Trimming shortened V by 10 bases and J by 6 bases, and 28 bases separated the two germline ends.

Notes on this clonotype: One junction end disagrees with the germline gene, perhaps due to a read error. The rearrangement joins TRBV28 to TRBJ1-4; maybe TRBD1 (5 bases). The germline gives CDR1 MDHEN, CDR2 SYDVKM. The CDR3 length is 13 residues. The CDR3 reads CAGSLGPGEKLFF. The CDR3 DNA reads TGTGCCGGCAGTTTGGGACCTGGTGAAAAACTGTTTTTT.

To note about this clonotype: Mismatch with germline at one junction end may stem from a read error. The rearrangement joins TRBV7-9 to TRBJ2-3; 8 bases align to TRBD2. Germline V gene sequence: CDR1 SEHNR, CDR2 FQNEAQ (reference sequence). The CDR3 spans 13 residues. CDR3: CAGSSSGREAQYF. CDR3 coding DNA: TGTGCCGGCAGCTCCAGCGGGAGAGAAGCGCAGTATTTT.

Many counts were recorded for this clonotype. The genes are TRBV2 and TRBJ1-5; weak D call: TRBD1 (6 bases). CDR1 and CDR2 (germline): SNHLY, FYNNEI. With 1 base removed from V and 6 bases from J, the gap between germline ends came to 13 bases. The CDR3 consists of 15 residues. The CDR3 spells CASSEVPTGSQPQHF. The CDR3 DNA follows: TGTGCCAGCAGTGAAGTTCCAACAGGGTCTCAGCCCCAGCATTTT.

The sample holds many counts of this clonotype. The gene calls are TRBV6-1 and TRBJ1-3; no definite D call. This CDR3 is built from 13 residues. Germline loops: CDR1 MNHNS, CDR2 SASEGT. Between the trimmed V and J ends, which lost 1 base and 2 bases, there was a span of 3 bases. CDR3 sequence reads: CASSEVPGNTIYF. CDR3 DNA sequence: TGTGCCAGCAGTGAAGTTCCTGGAAACACCATATATTTT.